Each of the 10 T cell receptor beta chains below was sequenced from the same sample in a study of shared clonotypes between healthy human individuals. TCRdb's table, derived via immunoSEQ multiplex PCR, lists solely in-frame clones and lacks some. The sample has millions of clones, around nine tenths seen once. The source material was naive CD4+ T cells sorted from blood. Stated subset: CD45RA+ positively selected. The receptors were sampled from a man between 18 and 35 years old in good health.

The chain employs TRBV4-1 and TRBJ2-3; D may be TRBD2 (5 bases). CDR1 is MGHRA, CDR2 YSYEKL, per germline. The CDR3 consists of 16 residues. V was cut by 4 bases and J by 2 bases, with 16 bases left in between. In DNA, the CDR3 is TGCGCCAGCAGCCTCCGAGGGAGTAGGTCCACAGATACGCAGTATTTT. Its protein is CASSLRGSRSTDTQYF.

This chain links TRBV6-1 with TRBJ2-5; no clear D gene. The CDR3 has 15 residues. V dropped 5 bases and J dropped 2 bases, with 15 bases sitting between them. CDR1 and CDR2 (germline): MNHNS, SASEGT. The CDR3 sequence is CASSKNAHLQETQYF. The DNA of the CDR3 is TGTGCCAGCAGTAAAAACGCTCATCTACAAGAGACCCAGTACTTC.

The CDR3 nucleotides read TGTGCCAGCAGGAACGACAGGGGGCAATGGCGGTACGAGCAGTACTTC. Residues: CASRNDRGQWRYEQYF. V usage is TRBV2 and J usage is TRBJ2-7; 10 positions match TRBD1. Germline assignment: CDR1 SNHLY and CDR2 FYNNEI. Trimming took 6 bases from V and 4 from J; bases not matched to a gene: 12. The CDR3 sequence is 16 residues long.

The genes are TRBV6-1 and TRBJ2-7, with TRBD1 as a possible D gene (5 bases). This CDR3 is 15 amino acids long. V lost 8 bases to trimming and J lost 0 bases, with 17 bases between them. The V gene's germline CDR1 is MNHNS and CDR2 SASEGT. DNA for the CDR3: TGTGCCAGCCATTCTCTCCGACAGATCTCCTACGAGCAGTACTTC. It encodes CASHSLRQISYEQYF.

This clone was detected once. This chain joins TRBV12-5 and TRBJ2-7; 8 nucleotides match TRBD2. The CDR3 totals 13 residues. CDR1 and CDR2 from the germline V gene are LGHNT and FRNRAP. V was pared by 6 bases and J by 6 bases, with 7 bases of the junction left unmatched. The CDR3 DNA reads as TGTGCTAGTGGGCCCAGCGGGAGTCTCGAGCAGTACTTC. This sequence encodes CASGPSGSLEQYF.

About this clone: The sample carries other DNA sequences with the same CDR3. V gene TRBV5-1 combines with J gene TRBJ1-2; no definite D call. Germline values: CDR1 SGHRS, CDR2 YFSETQ. Trimming removed 0 bases at V and 0 bases at J, with 9 bases between. The CDR3 totals 15 residues. The CDR3 spells CASSLGATSNYGYTF. DNA for the CDR3: TGCGCCAGCAGCTTGGGCGCCACGTCTAACTATGGCTACACCTTC.

The V gene is TRBV19, the J gene TRBJ1-1; TRBD1 is a possible D gene (6 bases). The germline V gene has CDR1 LNHDA and CDR2 SQIVND (reference sequence). V was cut by 3 bases and J by 1 base, with 18 bases left in between. The CDR3 spans 17 residues. The CDR3 nucleotides read TGTGCCAGTAGTATTTATAACCGGGGGACAACGAACACTGAAGCTTTCTTT. Residues: CASSIYNRGTTNTEAFF.

This chain uses TRBV2 with TRBJ2-1; D call uncertain. Germline lookup yields CDR1 SNHLY and CDR2 FYNNEI. This CDR3 spans 14 amino acids. V dropped 10 bases and J dropped 5 bases, with 18 bases sitting between them. The CDR3 here is CAIGRAQWDNEQFF. Written as DNA, the CDR3 is TGTGCCATCGGTCGGGCACAATGGGACAATGAGCAGTTCTTC.

This sequence joins TRBV7-2 and TRBJ2-2; 7 nucleotides match TRBD2. This CDR3 has 15 amino acids. V trimming: 1 base; J trimming: 7 bases; junction bases outside the gene matches: 6. Germline V lookup: CDR1 SGHTA, CDR2 FQGNSA. The chain's CDR3 is CASSLVTLARGELFF. The DNA of the CDR3 is TGTGCCAGCAGCTTAGTTACACTAGCGCGCGGGGAGCTGTTTTTT.

In this sample, this clone turned up once. This chain connects TRBV9 to TRBJ2-6; D may be TRBD1 (6 bases). The CDR3 consists of 16 residues. Germline CDR1 and CDR2: SGDLS and YYNGEE. With 1 base removed from V and 4 bases from J, the gap between germline ends came to 12 bases. CDR3 in amino acids: CASSVKTGIGANVLTF. The CDR3 coding sequence is TGTGCCAGCAGCGTAAAAACAGGGATCGGGGCCAACGTCCTGACTTTC.